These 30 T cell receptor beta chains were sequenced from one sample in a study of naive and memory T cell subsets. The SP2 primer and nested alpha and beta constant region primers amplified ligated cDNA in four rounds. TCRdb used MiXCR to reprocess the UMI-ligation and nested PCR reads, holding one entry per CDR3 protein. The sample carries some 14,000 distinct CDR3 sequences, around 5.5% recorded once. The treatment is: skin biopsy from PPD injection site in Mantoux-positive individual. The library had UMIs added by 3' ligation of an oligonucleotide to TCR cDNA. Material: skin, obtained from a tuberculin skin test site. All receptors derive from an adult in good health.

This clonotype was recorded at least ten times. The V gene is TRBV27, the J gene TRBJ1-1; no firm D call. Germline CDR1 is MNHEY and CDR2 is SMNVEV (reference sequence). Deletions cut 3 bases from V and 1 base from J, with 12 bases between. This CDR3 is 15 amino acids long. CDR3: CASSLNNQGNTEAFF. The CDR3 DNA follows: TGTGCCAGCAGTTTGAATAATCAAGGGAACACTGAAGCTTTCTTT.

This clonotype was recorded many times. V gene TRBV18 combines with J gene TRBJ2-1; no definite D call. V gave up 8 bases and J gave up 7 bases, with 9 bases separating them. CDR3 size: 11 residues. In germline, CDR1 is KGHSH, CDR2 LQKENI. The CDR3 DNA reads TGTGCCAGCCAGCTCGAGAATGAGCAGTTCTTC. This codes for CASQLENEQFF.

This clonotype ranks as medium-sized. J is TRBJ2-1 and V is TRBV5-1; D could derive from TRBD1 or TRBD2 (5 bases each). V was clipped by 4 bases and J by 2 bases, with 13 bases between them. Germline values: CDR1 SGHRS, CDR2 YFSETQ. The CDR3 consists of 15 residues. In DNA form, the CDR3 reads TGCGCCAGCAGCCTCCGGGACCAGACCTACAATGAGCAGTTCTTC. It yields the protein CASSLRDQTYNEQFF.

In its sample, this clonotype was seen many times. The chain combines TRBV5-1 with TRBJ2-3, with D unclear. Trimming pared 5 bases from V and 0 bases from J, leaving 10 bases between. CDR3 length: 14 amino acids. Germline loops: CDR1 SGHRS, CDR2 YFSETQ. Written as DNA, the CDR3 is TGCGCCAGCAGACGCGGATCTAGCACAGATACGCAGTATTTT. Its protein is CASRRGSSTDTQYF.

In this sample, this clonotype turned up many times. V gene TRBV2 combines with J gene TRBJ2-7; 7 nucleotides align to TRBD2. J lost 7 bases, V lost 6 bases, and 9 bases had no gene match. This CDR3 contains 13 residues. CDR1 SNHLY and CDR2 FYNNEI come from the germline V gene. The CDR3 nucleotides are TGTGCCAGCAGCCCAGGGAGGGCGGGAGAGCAGTACTTC. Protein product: CASSPGRAGEQYF.

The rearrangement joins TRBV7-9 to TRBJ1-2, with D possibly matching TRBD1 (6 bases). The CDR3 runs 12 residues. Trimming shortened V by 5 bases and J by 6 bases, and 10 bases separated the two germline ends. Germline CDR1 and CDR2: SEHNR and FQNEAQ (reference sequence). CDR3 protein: CASSVQGHGYTF. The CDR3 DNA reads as TGTGCCAGCAGCGTACAGGGCCATGGCTACACCTTC.

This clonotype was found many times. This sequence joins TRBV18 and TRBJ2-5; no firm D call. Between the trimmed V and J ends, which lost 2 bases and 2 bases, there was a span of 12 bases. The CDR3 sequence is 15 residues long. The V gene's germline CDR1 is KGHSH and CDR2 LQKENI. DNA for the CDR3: TGTGCCAGCTCACCAGGATCGCAGAAGCAAGAGACCCAGTACTTC. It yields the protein CASSPGSQKQETQYF.

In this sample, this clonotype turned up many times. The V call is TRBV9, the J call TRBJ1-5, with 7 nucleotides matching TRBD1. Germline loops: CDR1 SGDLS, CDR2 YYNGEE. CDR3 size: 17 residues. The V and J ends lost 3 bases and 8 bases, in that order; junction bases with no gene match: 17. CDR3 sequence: CASSAGTAMGGREPQHF. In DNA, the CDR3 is TGTGCCAGCAGCGCCGGGACAGCTATGGGGGGGAGAGAGCCCCAGCATTTT.

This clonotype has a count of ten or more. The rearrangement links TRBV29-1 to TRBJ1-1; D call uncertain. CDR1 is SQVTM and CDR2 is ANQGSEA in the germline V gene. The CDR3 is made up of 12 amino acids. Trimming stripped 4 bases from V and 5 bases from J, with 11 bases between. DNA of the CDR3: TGCAGCGTTGCTTGGTTCGGAACTGAAGCTTTCTTT. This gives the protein CSVAWFGTEAFF.

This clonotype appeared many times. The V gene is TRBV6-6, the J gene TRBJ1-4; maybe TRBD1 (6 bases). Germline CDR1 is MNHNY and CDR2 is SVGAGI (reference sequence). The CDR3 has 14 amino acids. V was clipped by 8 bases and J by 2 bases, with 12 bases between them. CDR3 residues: CASSTGPTNEKLFF. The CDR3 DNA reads TGTGCCAGCTCAACAGGGCCGACTAATGAAAAACTGTTTTTT.

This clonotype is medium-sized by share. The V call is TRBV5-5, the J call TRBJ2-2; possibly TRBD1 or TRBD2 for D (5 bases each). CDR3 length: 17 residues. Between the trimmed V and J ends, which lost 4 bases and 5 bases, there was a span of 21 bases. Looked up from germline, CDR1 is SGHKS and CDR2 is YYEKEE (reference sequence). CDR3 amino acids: CASSPSGWGILTGELFF. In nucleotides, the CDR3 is TGTGCCAGCAGCCCCTCGGGGTGGGGGATTCTTACCGGGGAGCTGTTTTTT.

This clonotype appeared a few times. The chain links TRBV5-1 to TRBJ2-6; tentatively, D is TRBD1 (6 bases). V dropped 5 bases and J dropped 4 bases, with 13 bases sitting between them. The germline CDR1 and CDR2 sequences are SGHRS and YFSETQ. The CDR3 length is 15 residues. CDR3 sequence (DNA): TGCGCCAGCAGTCTACAGGGTCTGGGGGCCAACGTCCTGACTTTC. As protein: CASSLQGLGANVLTF. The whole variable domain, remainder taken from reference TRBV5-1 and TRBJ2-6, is KAGVTQTPRYLIKTRGQQVTLSCSPISGHRSVSWYQQTPGQGLQFLFEYFSETQRNKGNFPGRFSGRQFSNSRSEMNVSTLELGDSALYLCASSLQGLGANVLTFGAGSRLTVL.

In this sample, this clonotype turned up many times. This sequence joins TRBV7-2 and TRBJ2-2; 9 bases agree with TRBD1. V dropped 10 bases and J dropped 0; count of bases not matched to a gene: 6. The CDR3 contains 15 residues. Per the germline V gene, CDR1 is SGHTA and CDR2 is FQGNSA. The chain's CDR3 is CATKRDRANTGELFF. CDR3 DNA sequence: TGTGCCACCAAACGGGACAGGGCGAACACCGGGGAGCTGTTTTTT.

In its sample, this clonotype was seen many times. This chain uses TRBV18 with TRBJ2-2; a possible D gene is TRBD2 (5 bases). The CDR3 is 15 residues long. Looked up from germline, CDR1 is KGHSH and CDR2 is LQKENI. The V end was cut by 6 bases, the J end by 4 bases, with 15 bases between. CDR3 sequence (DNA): TGTGCCAGCTCCTCCAATGGAGGATTCACCGGGGAGCTGTTTTTT. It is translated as CASSSNGGFTGELFF.

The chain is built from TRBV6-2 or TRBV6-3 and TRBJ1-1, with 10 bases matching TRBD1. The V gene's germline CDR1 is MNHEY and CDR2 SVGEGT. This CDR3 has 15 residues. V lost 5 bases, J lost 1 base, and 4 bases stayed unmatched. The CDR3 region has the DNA TGTGCCAGCAGTCCCCGGGACAGGGGGAACACTGAAGCTTTCTTT. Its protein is CASSPRDRGNTEAFF.

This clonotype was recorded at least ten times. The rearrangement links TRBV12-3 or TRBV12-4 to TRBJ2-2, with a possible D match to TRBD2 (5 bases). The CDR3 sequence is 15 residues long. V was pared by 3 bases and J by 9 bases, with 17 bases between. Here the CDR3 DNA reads TGTGCCAGCAGTTTGAGTGTGGACTTTGGCCGGGAGCTGTTTTTT. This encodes CASSLSVDFGRELFF.

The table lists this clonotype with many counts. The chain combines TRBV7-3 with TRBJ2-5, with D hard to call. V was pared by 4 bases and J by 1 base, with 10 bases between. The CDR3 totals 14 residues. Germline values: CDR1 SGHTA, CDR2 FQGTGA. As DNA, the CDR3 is TGTGCCAGCAGCTACAACGGTATCCAAGAGACCCAGTACTTC. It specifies CASSYNGIQETQYF. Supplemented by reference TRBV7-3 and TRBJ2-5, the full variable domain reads GAGVSQTPSNKVTEKGKYVELRCDPISGHTALYWYRQSLGQGPEFLIYFQGTGAADDSGLPNDRFFAVRPEGSVSTLKIQRTERGDSAVYLCASSYNGIQETQYFGPGTRLLVL.

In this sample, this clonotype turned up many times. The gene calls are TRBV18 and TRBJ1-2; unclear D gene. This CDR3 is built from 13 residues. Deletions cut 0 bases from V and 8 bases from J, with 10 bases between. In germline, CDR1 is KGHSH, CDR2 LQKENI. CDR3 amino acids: CASSPPSREGYTF. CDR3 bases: TGTGCCAGCTCACCACCTTCGCGAGAAGGCTACACCTTC.

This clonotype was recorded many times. The CDR3 DNA reads TGTGCCAGCAGCTCCTCCCCGACCTACGAGCAGTACTTC. This encodes CASSSSPTYEQYF. V usage is TRBV5-4 and J usage is TRBJ2-7; D unresolved. CDR1 and CDR2 (germline): SGHNT, YYREEE (reference sequence). This CDR3 spans 13 amino acids. The ends were cut back, 3 bases at V and 2 bases at J, with 9 bases in the middle.

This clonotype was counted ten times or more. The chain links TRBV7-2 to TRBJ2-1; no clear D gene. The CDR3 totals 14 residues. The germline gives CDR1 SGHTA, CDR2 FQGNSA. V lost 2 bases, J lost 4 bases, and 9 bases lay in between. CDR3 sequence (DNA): TGTGCCAGCAGCTTAATGATTGGGTACAATGAGCAGTTCTTC. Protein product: CASSLMIGYNEQFF. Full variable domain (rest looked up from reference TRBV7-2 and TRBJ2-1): GAGVSQSPSNKVTEKGKDVELRCDPISGHTALYWYRQSLGQGLEFLIYFQGNSAPDKSGLPSDRFSAERTGGSVSTLTIQRTQQEDSAVYLCASSLMIGYNEQFFGPGTRLTVL.

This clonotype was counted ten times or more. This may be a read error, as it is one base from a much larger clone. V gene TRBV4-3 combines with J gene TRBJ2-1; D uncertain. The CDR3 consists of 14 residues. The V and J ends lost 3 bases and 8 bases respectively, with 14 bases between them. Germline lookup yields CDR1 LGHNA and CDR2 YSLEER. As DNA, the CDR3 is TGCGCCAGCAGCCAGAGTACTTGTATGGATGAGCAGTTCTTC. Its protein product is CASSQSTCMDEQFF.

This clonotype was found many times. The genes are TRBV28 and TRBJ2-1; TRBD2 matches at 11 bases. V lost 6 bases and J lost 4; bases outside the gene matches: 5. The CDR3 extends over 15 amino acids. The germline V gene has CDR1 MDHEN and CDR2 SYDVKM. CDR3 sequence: CASRATSGSYNEQFF. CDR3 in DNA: TGTGCCAGCAGGGCTACTAGCGGGAGTTACAATGAGCAGTTCTTC.

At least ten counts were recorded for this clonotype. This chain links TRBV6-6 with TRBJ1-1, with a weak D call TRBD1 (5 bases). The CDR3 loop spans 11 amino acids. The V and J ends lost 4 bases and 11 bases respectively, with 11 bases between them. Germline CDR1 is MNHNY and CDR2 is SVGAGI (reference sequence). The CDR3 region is CASSWGLNAFF. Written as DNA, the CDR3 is TGTGCCAGCAGTTGGGGACTTAATGCTTTCTTT.

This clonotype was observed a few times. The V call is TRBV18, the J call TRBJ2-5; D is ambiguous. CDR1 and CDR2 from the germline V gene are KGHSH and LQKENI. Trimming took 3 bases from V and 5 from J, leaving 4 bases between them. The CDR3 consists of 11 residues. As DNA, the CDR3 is TGTGCCAGCTCACCGAGGGAGACCCAGTACTTC. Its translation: CASSPRETQYF.

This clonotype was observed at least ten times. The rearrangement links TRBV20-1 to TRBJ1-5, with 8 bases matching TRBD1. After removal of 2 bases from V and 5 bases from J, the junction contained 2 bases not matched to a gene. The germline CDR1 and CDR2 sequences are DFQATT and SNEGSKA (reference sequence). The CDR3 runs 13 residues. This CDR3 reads CSARPDRDQPQHF. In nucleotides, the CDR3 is TGCAGTGCTAGACCGGACAGGGATCAGCCCCAGCATTTT.

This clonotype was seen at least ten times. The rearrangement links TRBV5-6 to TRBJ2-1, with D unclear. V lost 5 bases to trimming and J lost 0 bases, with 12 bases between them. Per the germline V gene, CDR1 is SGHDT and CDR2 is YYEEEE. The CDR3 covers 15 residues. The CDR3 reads CASRHRASSYNEQFF. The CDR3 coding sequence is TGTGCCAGCAGACACCGGGCCTCCTCCTACAATGAGCAGTTCTTC. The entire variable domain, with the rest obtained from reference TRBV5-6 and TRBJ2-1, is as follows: DAGVTQSPTHLIKTRGQQVTLRCSPKSGHDTVSWYQQALGQGPQFIFQYYEEEERQRGNFPDRFSGHQFPNYSSELNVNALLLGDSALYLCASRHRASSYNEQFFGPGTRLTVL.

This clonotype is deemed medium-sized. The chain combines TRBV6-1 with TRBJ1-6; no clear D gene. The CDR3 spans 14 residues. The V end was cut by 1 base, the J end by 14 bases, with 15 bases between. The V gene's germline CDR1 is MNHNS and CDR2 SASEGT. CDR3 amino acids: CASSEEIEIRALHF. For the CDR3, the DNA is TGTGCCAGCAGTGAAGAAATAGAGATTAGAGCCCTCCACTTT.

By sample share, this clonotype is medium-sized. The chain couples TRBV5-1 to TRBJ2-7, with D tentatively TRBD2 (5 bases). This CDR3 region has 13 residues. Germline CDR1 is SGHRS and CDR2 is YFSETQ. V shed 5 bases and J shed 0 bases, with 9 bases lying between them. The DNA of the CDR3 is TGCGCCAGCAGGGAGGCCACCTCCTACGAGCAGTACTTC. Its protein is CASREATSYEQYF.

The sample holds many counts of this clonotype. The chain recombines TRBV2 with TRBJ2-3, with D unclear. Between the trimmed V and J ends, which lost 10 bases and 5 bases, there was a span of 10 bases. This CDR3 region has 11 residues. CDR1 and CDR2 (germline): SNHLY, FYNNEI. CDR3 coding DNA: TGTGCCACTCCATCAGGAGATACGCAGTATTTT. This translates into CATPSGDTQYF.

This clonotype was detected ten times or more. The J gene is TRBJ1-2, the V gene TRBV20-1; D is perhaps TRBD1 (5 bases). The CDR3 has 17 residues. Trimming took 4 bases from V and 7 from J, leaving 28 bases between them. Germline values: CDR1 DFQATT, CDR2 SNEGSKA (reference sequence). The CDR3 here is CSATALGDSRILSGYTF. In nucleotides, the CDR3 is TGCAGTGCTACTGCCCTAGGGGACTCTAGAATTTTGTCTGGCTACACCTTC.